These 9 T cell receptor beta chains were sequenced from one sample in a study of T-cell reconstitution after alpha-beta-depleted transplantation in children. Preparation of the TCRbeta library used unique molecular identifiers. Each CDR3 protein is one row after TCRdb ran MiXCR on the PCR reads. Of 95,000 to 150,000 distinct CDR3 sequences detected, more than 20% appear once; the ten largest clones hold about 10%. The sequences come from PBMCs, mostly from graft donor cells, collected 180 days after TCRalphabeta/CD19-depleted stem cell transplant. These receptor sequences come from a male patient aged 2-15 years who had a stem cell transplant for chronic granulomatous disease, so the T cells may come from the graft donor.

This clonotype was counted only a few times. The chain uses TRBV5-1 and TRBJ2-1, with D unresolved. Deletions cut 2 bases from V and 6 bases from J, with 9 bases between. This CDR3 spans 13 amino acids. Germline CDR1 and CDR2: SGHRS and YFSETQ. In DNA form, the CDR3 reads TGCGCCAGCAGCTTCGACCGGGTCAATGAGCAGTTCTTC. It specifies CASSFDRVNEQFF.

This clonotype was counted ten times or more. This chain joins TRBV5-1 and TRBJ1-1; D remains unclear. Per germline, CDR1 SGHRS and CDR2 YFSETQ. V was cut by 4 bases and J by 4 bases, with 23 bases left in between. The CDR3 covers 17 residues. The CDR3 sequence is CASSEFHGNGPGTEAFF. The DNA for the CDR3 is TGCGCCAGCAGCGAGTTCCACGGGAATGGGCCGGGCACTGAAGCTTTCTTT.

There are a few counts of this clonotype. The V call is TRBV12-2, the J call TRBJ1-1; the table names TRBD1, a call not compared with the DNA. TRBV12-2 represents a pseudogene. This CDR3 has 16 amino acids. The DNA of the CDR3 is TGTGCAAGTCGCTTATGGGACAGGGGGCGCGGCACTGAAGCTTTCTTT. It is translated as CASRLWDRGRGTEAFF.

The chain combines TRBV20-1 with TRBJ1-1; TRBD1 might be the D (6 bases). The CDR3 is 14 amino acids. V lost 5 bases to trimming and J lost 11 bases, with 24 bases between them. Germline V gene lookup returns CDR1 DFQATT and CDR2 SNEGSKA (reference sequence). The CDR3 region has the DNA TGCAGTGCTTTGGGGGTTGCGGGGGCGATTGATGCTTTCTTT. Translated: CSALGVAGAIDAFF.

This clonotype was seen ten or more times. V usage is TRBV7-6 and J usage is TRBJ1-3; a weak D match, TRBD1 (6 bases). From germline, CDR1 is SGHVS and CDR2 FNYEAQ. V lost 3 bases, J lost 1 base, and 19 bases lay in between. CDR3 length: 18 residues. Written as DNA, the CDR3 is TGTGCCAGCAGCTTGCCTGTCGGGGGGCGCCGGTCTGGAAACACCATATATTTT. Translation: CASSLPVGGRRSGNTIYF.

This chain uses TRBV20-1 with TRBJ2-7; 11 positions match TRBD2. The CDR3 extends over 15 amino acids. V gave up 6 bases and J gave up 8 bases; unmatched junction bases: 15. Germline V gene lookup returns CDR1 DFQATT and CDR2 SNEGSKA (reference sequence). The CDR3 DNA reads TGCAGTGCCCCCCCGCCCGGGACTAGCGGTTCGAAGCAGTACTTC. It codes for CSAPPPGTSGSKQYF.

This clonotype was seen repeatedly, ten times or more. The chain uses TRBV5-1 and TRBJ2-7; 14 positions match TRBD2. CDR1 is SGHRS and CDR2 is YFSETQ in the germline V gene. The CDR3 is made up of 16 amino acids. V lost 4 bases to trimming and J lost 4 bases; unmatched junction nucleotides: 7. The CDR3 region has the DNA TGCGCCAGCAGCCTAGGACTAGCGGGAGGCCATTACGAGCAGTACTTC. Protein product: CASSLGLAGGHYEQYF. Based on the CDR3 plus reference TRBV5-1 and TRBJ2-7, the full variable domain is KAGVTQTPRYLIKTRGQQVTLSCSPISGHRSVSWYQQTPGQGLQFLFEYFSETQRNKGNFPGRFSGRQFSNSRSEMNVSTLELGDSALYLCASSLGLAGGHYEQYFGPGTRLTVT.

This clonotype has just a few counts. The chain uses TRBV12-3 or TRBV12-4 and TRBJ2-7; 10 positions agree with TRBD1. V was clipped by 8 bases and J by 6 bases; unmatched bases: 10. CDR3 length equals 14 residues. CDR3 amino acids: CASSGDRGRLEQYF. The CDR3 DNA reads TGTGCCAGCTCGGGTGACAGGGGGCGGCTCGAGCAGTACTTC.

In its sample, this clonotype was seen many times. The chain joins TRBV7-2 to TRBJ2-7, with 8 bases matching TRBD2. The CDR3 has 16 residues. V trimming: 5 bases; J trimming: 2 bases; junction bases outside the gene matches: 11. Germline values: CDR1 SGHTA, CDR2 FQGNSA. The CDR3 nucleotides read TGTGCCAGCAGCCCCGCATCTAGCGGGTATACCTACGAGCAGTACTTC. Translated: CASSPASSGYTYEQYF.